Shown below are 10 T cell receptor beta chains from a single sample sequenced in a study of T and B cells in COVID-19 patients. Each TRB amplification used about 220-500 ng of genomic DNA from blood. Multiplex PCR with BIOMED2 TRB-A/B primer pools amplified TRB rearrangements. MiXCR, applied by TCRdb to the multiplex PCR reads, yields one record per CDR3 protein. The data show fewer than 15,000 distinct CDR3 sequences, with approximately 24% seen just once and 4% to 5% held by the top ten. Input material: blood. These receptors all come from a human donor who had recovered from COVID-19.

The sample holds a few counts of this clonotype. This chain joins TRBV20-1 and TRBJ2-1; 10 positions agree with TRBD2. The CDR3 extends over 15 amino acids. CDR1 and CDR2 (germline): DFQATT, SNEGSKA (reference sequence). Trimming cost V 1 base and J 9 bases; bases outside gene matches: 9. The CDR3, as DNA: TGCAGTGCTAGAGGGAATAGCGGGGGGCTCGGTGAGCAGTTCTTC. It yields the protein CSARGNSGGLGEQFF.

This clonotype is classed as medium-sized. The chain couples TRBV15 to TRBJ2-7; possibly TRBD1 for D (6 bases). Germline V gene lookup returns CDR1 LNHNV and CDR2 YYDKDF (reference sequence). V lost 1 base and J 3 bases, leaving 7 bases between the germline ends. The CDR3 length is 13 residues. The CDR3 protein is CATSRVDSYEQYF. The CDR3 nucleotides read TGTGCCACCAGCAGAGTGGACAGCTACGAGCAGTACTTC.

The rearrangement links TRBV4-2 to TRBJ2-1; tentative D call: TRBD2 (6 bases). V shed 0 bases and J shed 9 bases, with 15 bases lying between them. This CDR3 has 15 amino acids. Germline CDR1 and CDR2: LGHNA and YNFKEQ. The CDR3 nucleotides read TGTGCCAGCAGCCAAGAGGGACTCGCTCTCAGTGAGCAGTTCTTC. The encoded protein is CASSQEGLALSEQFF.

This clonotype is termed medium-sized. The V gene is TRBV6-5, the J gene TRBJ2-1; 8 nucleotides line up with TRBD2. Germline lookup yields CDR1 MNHEY and CDR2 SVGAGI. V lost 6 bases to trimming and J lost 12 bases; unmatched junction nucleotides: 10. This CDR3 is built from 13 residues. CDR3 DNA: TGTGCCAGCAGGCCGCGGGGGGCCGTGGGGCAGTTCTTC. This encodes CASRPRGAVGQFF.

By sample share, this clonotype is medium-sized (0.01 to 0.1%). V usage is TRBV19 and J usage is TRBJ2-1, with 9 bases aligning to TRBD2. The CDR3 has 16 residues. The J segment lost 10 bases and the V segment lost 4 bases, leaving 14 bases of the junction unmatched. Germline V gene data show CDR1 as LNHDA and CDR2 as SQIVND (reference sequence). In DNA form, the CDR3 reads TGTGCCAGTAGTAGCCCGGGACTAGCCCAACCTCGGGAGCAGTTCTTC. This translates into CASSSPGLAQPREQFF.

The chain is built from TRBV14 and TRBJ2-5; 13 positions agree with TRBD2. Germline V gives CDR1 SGHDN, CDR2 FVKESK. This CDR3 is built from 15 residues. Trimming took 4 bases from V and 13 from J; bases not matched to a gene: 12. CDR3 DNA sequence: TGTGCCAGCAGCCCCCGGGGGACTAGCGGGAATTTAGCGTACTTC. Translated: CASSPRGTSGNLAYF.

This chain connects TRBV18 to TRBJ2-4, with D possibly matching TRBD2 (5 bases). V lost 6 bases and J lost 7, with 19 bases in between. Germline CDR1 KGHSH, CDR2 LQKENI. The CDR3 contains 15 residues. As DNA, the CDR3 is TGTGCCAGCTCGAATTTAACGGCGGGCCTCAACATTCAGTACTTC. Protein product: CASSNLTAGLNIQYF.

By share, this clonotype ranks as medium-sized. V usage is TRBV5-6 and J usage is TRBJ2-1, with 11 bases matching TRBD1. The CDR3 sequence is 13 residues long. The germline CDR1 and CDR2 sequences are SGHDT and YYEEEE. V was pared by 3 bases and J by 13 bases, with 6 bases of the junction left unmatched. The CDR3: CASSWTGGAGQFF. The CDR3 nucleotides read TGTGCCAGCAGCTGGACAGGGGGCGCGGGACAGTTCTTC.

This chain uses TRBV5-6 with TRBJ1-6; no definite D call. Trimming shortened V by 6 bases and J by 7 bases, and 17 bases separated the two germline ends. This CDR3 is 15 amino acids long. Germline values: CDR1 SGHDT, CDR2 YYEEEE. Here the CDR3 reads CASTAAGVLNSPLHF. CDR3 in DNA: TGTGCCAGCACCGCCGCTGGGGTTCTGAATTCACCCCTCCACTTT.

The rearrangement uses TRBV27 and TRBJ1-1; D gene uncertain. V was clipped by 4 bases and J by 1 base, with 7 bases between them. CDR1 and CDR2 (germline): MNHEY, SMNVEV (reference sequence). The CDR3 consists of 13 residues. The CDR3, as DNA: TGTGCCAGCAGTTCTGGCAAGAACACTGAAGCTTTCTTT. It specifies CASSSGKNTEAFF.